Listed below are T cell receptor beta chains from one sample, sequenced in a study of T cells in localized non-small cell lung cancer. Clones were sequenced by immunoSEQ multiplex PCR, and TCRdb holds only the in-frame ones, with some missing. The sample shows 15,000 to 20,000 clones, more than 70% of them seen only once. The sample was peripheral blood, taken before any cancer treatment. The receptor source for this set is a male donor at least 60 years old with stage III lung adenocarcinoma. The CDR3 runs from the conserved cysteine through the conserved F or W. A D gene is named only where the DNA matches it firmly.

v_gene: TRBV5-1
d_gene: .
CDR3aa: CASSPYLGAGSGEKLFF

v_gene: TRBV6-1
d_gene: .
CDR3aa: CASSEVGSGSYEQYF

v_gene: TRBV18
d_gene: .
CDR3aa: CASSQGSNQPQHF

v_gene: TRBV4-1
d_gene: TRBD1
CDR3aa: CASSLHPGQGEPIYGYTF

v_gene: TRBV5-4
d_gene: .
CDR3aa: CASSFLNTEAFF

v_gene: TRBV5-4
d_gene: TRBD1
CDR3aa: CASSPTGGPMYGYTF

v_gene: TRBV30
d_gene: .
CDR3aa: CAWSRAGTNYGYTF

v_gene: TRBV10-3
d_gene: TRBD1
CDR3aa: CATADRGADGYTF

v_gene: TRBV6-5
d_gene: .
CDR3aa: CASSRTRNTEAFF

v_gene: TRBV5-1
d_gene: TRBD1
CDR3aa: CASKRAGTGTAEQYF

v_gene: TRBV7-8
d_gene: .
CDR3aa: CASSLESFGEQYF

v_gene: TRBV4-1
d_gene: TRBD2
CDR3aa: CASSPGLAGTTDTQYF

v_gene: TRBV6-5
d_gene: .
CDR3aa: CASSYSGGTEAFF

v_gene: TRBV6-5
d_gene: .
CDR3aa: CASSYGTTYEQYF

v_gene: TRBV6-1
d_gene: .
CDR3aa: CASSDAGRGKGEQYF

v_gene: TRBV4-1
d_gene: TRBD1
CDR3aa: CASSLPGQQNTEAFF

v_gene: TRBV10-1
d_gene: .
CDR3aa: CASSEFLPIGSSYNSPLHF

v_gene: TRBV6-1
d_gene: .
CDR3aa: CASSASVGGIGKLFF

v_gene: TRBV7-9
d_gene: .
CDR3aa: CASSFQGLGTNTEAFF

v_gene: TRBV28
d_gene: TRBD1
CDR3aa: CASTQGGSNSGNTIYF

v_gene: TRBV18
d_gene: .
CDR3aa: CASSVNRSTDTQYF

v_gene: TRBV6-1
d_gene: .
CDR3aa: CASSATGTANSPLHF

v_gene: TRBV18
d_gene: .
CDR3aa: CASSRVGTDTQYF

v_gene: TRBV6-6
d_gene: .
CDR3aa: CASSYRDGNTEAFF